The 14 T cell receptor beta chains below all came from one sample that was sequenced in a study of early T cells in non-severe SARS-CoV-2 infection. Each CDR3 protein is one row after TCRdb ran MiXCR on the 5' RACE reads. The sample holds some 19,000 distinct CDR3 sequences; 4.2% are singletons and the top ten take approximately 7.2%. The source material was whole blood. The receptors here all came from an adult who was a healthcare worker with PCR-confirmed SARS-CoV-2 infection or an uninfected control (not recorded which).

This clonotype was recorded at least ten times. The chain carries TRBV18 and TRBJ1-1; D uncertain. The CDR3 loop spans 14 amino acids. V was cut by 4 bases and J by 0 bases, with 9 bases left in between. Germline V gene data show CDR1 as KGHSH and CDR2 as LQKENI. This CDR3 reads CASSRKDVNTEAFF. The CDR3 DNA sequence: TGTGCCAGCTCACGGAAGGACGTGAACACTGAAGCTTTCTTT. The entire variable domain, with the rest obtained from reference TRBV18 and TRBJ1-1, is as follows: NAGVMQNPRHLVRRRGQEARLRCSPMKGHSHVYWYRQLPEEGLKFMVYLQKENIIDESGMPKERFSAEFPKEGPSILRIQQVVRGDSAAYFCASSRKDVNTEAFFGQGTRLTVV.

By share, this clonotype ranks as medium-sized. V is TRBV12-3 or TRBV12-4 and J is TRBJ2-3, with 11 bases aligning to TRBD1. Germline trimming cut 5 bases from V and 3 bases from J; bases unmatched to any gene: 4. The CDR3 spans 15 residues. CDR3 sequence (DNA): TGTGCCAGCAGTGAGGACAGGGGGCCTACAGATACGCAGTATTTT. It is translated as CASSEDRGPTDTQYF.

This clonotype was counted many times. The V and J genes are TRBV15 and TRBJ1-2, with TRBD1 as a possible D gene (6 bases). Trimming took 3 bases from V and 5 from J, leaving 19 bases between them. This CDR3 has 16 amino acids. The germline gives CDR1 LNHNV, CDR2 YYDKDF (reference sequence). The CDR3 is CATSRETGKGFYGYTF. CDR3 bases: TGTGCCACCAGCAGGGAAACAGGGAAGGGGTTTTATGGCTACACCTTC.

This clonotype was seen ten or more times. This CDR3 is CASSFDRGRNEKLFF. The CDR3 DNA reads as TGTGCCAGCAGTTTCGACAGGGGGCGCAATGAAAAACTGTTTTTT. V usage is TRBV6-6 and J usage is TRBJ1-4; 10 bases line up with TRBD1. Germline V gives CDR1 MNHNY, CDR2 SVGAGI (reference sequence). The CDR3 length is 15 residues. V lost 4 bases, J lost 5 bases, and 4 bases stayed unmatched.

This clonotype was detected ten times or more. The chain has TRBV12-5 and TRBJ1-5; D is perhaps TRBD1 (5 bases). V lost 6 bases to trimming and J lost 5 bases, with 11 bases between them. CDR1 LGHNT and CDR2 FRNRAP come from the germline V gene. The CDR3 loop spans 13 amino acids. CDR3 DNA: TGTGCTAGTGGCCTTACCAGGGATCAGCCCCAGCATTTT. Amino acid sequence: CASGLTRDQPQHF.

This clonotype was found many times. The chain couples TRBV6-5 to TRBJ1-2; D possibly corresponds to TRBD1 (5 bases). Germline V CDR1 and CDR2: MNHEY, SVGAGI. The CDR3 loop spans 14 amino acids. V dropped 0 bases and J dropped 4 bases, with 9 bases sitting between them. As DNA, the CDR3 is TGTGCCAGCAGTTACTCATGGGGGACCTATGGCTACACCTTC. Its translation: CASSYSWGTYGYTF.

This clonotype was observed at least ten times. The V and J genes are TRBV29-1 and TRBJ2-1; D is tentatively TRBD1 or TRBD2 (5 bases each). Germline V gene data show CDR1 as SQVTM and CDR2 as ANQGSEA. The CDR3 loop spans 14 amino acids. V was trimmed by 2 bases and J by 3 bases, leaving 11 bases between them. The CDR3 here is CSVESLRGYNEQFF. CDR3 sequence (DNA): TGCAGCGTTGAATCCCTGAGGGGCTACAATGAGCAGTTCTTC.

This clonotype occurred many times. The chain couples TRBV5-1 to TRBJ2-3, with 10 bases lining up with TRBD2. The CDR3 extends over 18 amino acids. Trimming took 3 bases from V and 2 from J; bases not matched to a gene: 12. The germline V gene has CDR1 SGHRS and CDR2 YFSETQ. CDR3 residues: CASSSLVLAGAHTDTQYF. CDR3 sequence (DNA): TGCGCCAGCAGCTCCCTGGTGCTAGCGGGGGCGCACACAGATACGCAGTATTTT.

In this sample, this clonotype turned up many times. The J gene is TRBJ2-5, the V gene TRBV7-2; the D gene is possibly TRBD2 (6 bases). The length of the CDR3 is 19 residues. In germline, CDR1 is SGHTA, CDR2 FQGNSA. V lost 2 bases and J lost 0, with 22 bases in between. CDR3 DNA: TGTGCCAGCAGCTTAAGTCGCGTCGTCTTCAGGGAGGACCAAGAGACCCAGTACTTC. Translation gives CASSLSRVVFREDQETQYF.

This clonotype was counted ten times or more. The chain uses TRBV18 and TRBJ2-7; perhaps TRBD2 as D (6 bases). From germline, CDR1 is KGHSH and CDR2 LQKENI. The CDR3 is 13 amino acids. V was clipped by 8 bases and J by 5 bases, with 16 bases between them. The CDR3 DNA reads as TGTGCCAGCACGCGGGACCCCGCTGACGAGCAGTACTTC. Translating gives CASTRDPADEQYF.

This clonotype has ten or more counts. The chain is built from TRBV3-1 and TRBJ2-6; D unclear. This CDR3 region has 13 residues. Germline values: CDR1 LGHDT, CDR2 YNNKEL (reference sequence). The V and J ends lost 7 bases and 4 bases respectively, with 8 bases between them. CDR3 residues: CASMTTGANVLTF. The CDR3 DNA reads as TGTGCCAGCATGACAACCGGGGCCAACGTCCTGACTTTC.

In its sample, this clonotype was seen many times. This chain joins TRBV12-3 or TRBV12-4 and TRBJ1-1; D might be TRBD1 (6 bases). V lost 7 bases and J 11 bases, leaving 23 bases between the germline ends. The CDR3 loop spans 14 amino acids. CDR3 residues: CASTWGGGQGTAFF. The CDR3 coding sequence is TGTGCCAGCACCTGGGGAGGGGGTCAGGGGACTGCTTTCTTT.

This clonotype was detected ten times or more. This rearrangement joins TRBV6-7 to TRBJ1-2; D remains unclear. TRBV6-7 is assigned to the ORF class and has an uncertain function. V was pared by 0 bases and J by 1 base, with 6 bases between. This CDR3 contains 14 residues. Here the CDR3 DNA reads TGTGCCAGCAGTTACTCAACAGTTAACTATGGCTACACCTTC. This translates into CASSYSTVNYGYTF.

This clonotype was counted at least ten times. The genes are TRBV10-3 and TRBJ2-7, with D perhaps TRBD1 or TRBD2 (5 bases each). Trimming took 0 bases from V and 3 from J, leaving 15 bases between them. CDR1 and CDR2 from the germline V gene are ENHRY and SYGVKD. The CDR3 loop spans 16 amino acids. The CDR3 DNA reads TGTGCCATCAGTGAGTCGGGGCCTAGCAGAAACTACGAGCAGTACTTC. Amino acids: CAISESGPSRNYEQYF.